Below are 21 T cell receptor beta chains sequenced from a single sample in a study of blood T cell repertoires in COVID-19 (dated by TCRdb to the early 2020s). Libraries were made using the immunoSEQ multiplex PCR assay. What TCRdb holds here is the immuneACCESS table cut down to in-frame rearrangements. Part of the clones is not present; checked against another copy, under half of the missing clones reflect an unresolved V gene, and the others are unexplained. A total of about 180,000 clones appear in this sample, about 85% of them only once. Under 7.5% of the sample comes from the top ten. The sample comprised peripheral blood. These TCRs come from a man older than 75 with COVID-19, enrolled during active disease.

This clone was counted between two and nine times. The rearrangement uses TRBV3-1 (or the pseudogene TRBV3-2) and TRBJ1-1, with TRBD1 as a possible D gene (6 bases). Germline-derived CDR1 and CDR2 are LGHDT and YNNKEL (reference sequence). Trimming removed 6 bases at V and 1 base at J, with 24 bases between. The CDR3 contains 18 residues. The CDR3 coding sequence is TGTGCCAGCAGTCTTATAGCCCCAGGGGACGGAGAGAACACTGAAGCTTTCTTT. Translated: CASSLIAPGDGENTEAFF.

The J gene is TRBJ2-3, the V gene TRBV5-1; 12 bases fit TRBD2. The CDR3 has 17 residues. Germline-derived CDR1 and CDR2 are SGHRS and YFSETQ. The V and J ends lost 0 bases and 3 bases, in that order; junction bases with no gene match: 5. The CDR3 here is CASSLAASGGATDTQYF. The DNA for the CDR3 is TGCGCCAGCAGCTTGGCCGCTAGCGGGGGGGCTACAGATACGCAGTATTTT.

The chain uses TRBV10-3 and TRBJ2-7; D not certain. The CDR3 covers 13 residues. The V and J ends lost 0 bases and 6 bases respectively, with 9 bases between them. In germline, CDR1 is ENHRY, CDR2 SYGVKD. DNA for the CDR3: TGTGCCATCAGTGAGTCAGGTCAGGTCGAGCAGTACTTC. It codes for CAISESGQVEQYF.

The V gene is TRBV7-8, the J gene TRBJ1-1; 10 positions match TRBD1. The CDR3 length is 12 residues. Germline-derived CDR1 and CDR2 are SGHVS and FQNEAQ. V lost 5 bases and J lost 10; bases outside the gene matches: 4. CDR3 coding DNA: TGTGCCAGCAGCCTTCGACAGGGGGCAGCTTTCTTT. Amino acid sequence: CASSLRQGAAFF.

The chain employs TRBV7-3 and TRBJ2-1, with D unclear. V lost 2 bases, J lost 2 bases, and 7 bases lay in between. The CDR3 runs 14 residues. The V gene's germline CDR1 is SGHTA and CDR2 FQGTGA. This CDR3 is CASSLAGAYNEQFF. DNA for the CDR3: TGTGCCAGCAGCTTAGCCGGAGCCTACAATGAGCAGTTCTTC.

The chain couples TRBV6-2 or TRBV6-3 to TRBJ1-1, with 10 bases that match TRBD1. The CDR3 is 18 residues long. Germline assignment: CDR1 MNHEY and CDR2 SVGEGT. The J segment lost 3 bases and the V segment lost 3 bases, leaving 13 bases of the junction unmatched. As DNA, the CDR3 is TGTGCCAGCAGTTATTCCGGGACAGGGGCCGTCATGGACACTGAAGCTTTCTTT. Amino acids: CASSYSGTGAVMDTEAFF.

This clone has only a few counts. This chain joins TRBV6-4 and TRBJ2-5; 12 bases are a match to TRBD2. V gave up 5 bases and J gave up 2 bases; unmatched junction bases: 3. Germline lookup yields CDR1 MRHNA and CDR2 SNTAGT. CDR3 length: 15 amino acids. The CDR3 DNA reads as TGTGCCAGCAGTCCTGGACTAGCGGGGCAAGAGACCCAGTACTTC. It codes for CASSPGLAGQETQYF.

CDR3 sequence (DNA): TGTGCTAGTGGTTCGCTGACAGGGGGCGCCGGCAATCAGCCCCAGCATTTT. This codes for CASGSLTGGAGNQPQHF. V and J are TRBV12-5 and TRBJ1-5, with 10 positions matching TRBD1. The junction had 8 bases not matched to a gene; V was cut back by 4 bases and J by 2 bases. Germline CDR1 is LGHNT and CDR2 is FRNRAP. The length of the CDR3 is 17 residues.

V usage is TRBV5-6 and J usage is TRBJ1-3, with D maybe TRBD1 (6 bases). The CDR3 extends over 19 amino acids. Germline V gene lookup returns CDR1 SGHDT and CDR2 YYEEEE. Trimming shortened V by 4 bases and J by 2 bases, and 25 bases separated the two germline ends. The CDR3 region is CASSPLGVGGNGPGNTIYF. The CDR3, as DNA: TGTGCCAGCAGCCCCTTGGGGGTAGGGGGAAACGGACCTGGAAACACCATATATTTT.

This sequence joins TRBV7-2 and TRBJ1-1; weak D call: TRBD1 (5 bases). CDR1 and CDR2 (germline): SGHTA, FQGNSA. V shed 5 bases and J shed 0 bases, with 10 bases lying between them. This CDR3 is 14 amino acids long. Here the CDR3 DNA reads TGTGCCAGCAGCCGTGACAGCATGAACACTGAAGCTTTCTTT. Translating gives CASSRDSMNTEAFF.

The J gene is TRBJ2-3, the V gene TRBV12-2; the DNA was not used to check the table's D call, TRBD2. TRBV12-2 is designated a pseudogene. There are 16 residues in the CDR3. This chain's CDR3 is CASRYNPAAPGDTQYF. The CDR3 nucleotides read TGTGCAAGTCGCTACAACCCGGCCGCGCCGGGAGATACGCAGTATTTT.

This clone was found once. The chain recombines TRBV2 with TRBJ2-7; 10 positions match TRBD1. J gave up 4 bases and V 4 bases, and 7 bases lay outside the gene matches. Germline V gives CDR1 SNHLY, CDR2 FYNNEI. The CDR3 loop spans 15 amino acids. CDR3 residues: CASSVYRDRGYEQYF. In DNA, the CDR3 is TGTGCCAGCAGTGTCTACCGGGACAGGGGTTACGAGCAGTACTTC.

This clone was detected only a few times. This chain uses TRBV7-8 with TRBJ1-2; TRBD1 is a possible D gene (5 bases). The CDR3 runs to 16 residues. Per germline, CDR1 SGHVS and CDR2 FQNEAQ. V dropped 5 bases and J dropped 3 bases, with 19 bases sitting between them. The CDR3 spells CASSRTFGPEYYGYTF. In DNA form, the CDR3 reads TGTGCCAGCAGCCGGACATTTGGGCCAGAGTACTATGGCTACACCTTC.

This chain joins TRBV7-2 and TRBJ2-3; a weak D match, TRBD2 (5 bases). V lost 4 bases to trimming and J lost 6 bases, with 14 bases between them. CDR3 size: 14 residues. In germline, CDR1 is SGHTA, CDR2 FQGNSA. CDR3 nucleotides: TGTGCCAGCAGCTGGCGGGTGGGAGAGGATACGCAGTATTTT. This gives the protein CASSWRVGEDTQYF.

The DNA for the CDR3 is TGTGCCAGCAGCAAAGTGGCTAGCGGGGGGGGAGGTACGCAGTATTTT. This translates into CASSKVASGGGGTQYF. V and J are TRBV11-2 and TRBJ2-3; 12 positions match TRBD2. The CDR3 length is 16 residues. Germline-derived CDR1 and CDR2 are SGHAT and FQNNGV. V trimming: 5 bases; J trimming: 8 bases; junction bases outside the gene matches: 11.

This clone was counted only a few times. The J gene is TRBJ1-6, the V gene TRBV5-1; D call uncertain. Trimming took 0 bases from V and 13 from J, leaving 11 bases between them. Germline-derived CDR1 and CDR2 are SGHRS and YFSETQ. The CDR3 contains 13 residues. CDR3 residues: CASSLAGGNPLHF. The CDR3 DNA reads TGCGCCAGCAGCTTGGCCGGTGGTAATCCCCTCCACTTT.

Details on this clone: Relative to the germline gene, one junction end is altered; a read error may explain this. The V call is TRBV3-1 (or the pseudogene TRBV3-2), the J call TRBJ1-3; possible D gene TRBD1, 6 bases. CDR1 LGHDT and CDR2 YNNKEL come from the germline V gene (reference sequence). CDR3 size: 17 residues. The CDR3 loop is CASSQNGQIASGNTVYF. CDR3 nucleotide sequence: TGTGCCAGCAGCCAAAACGGACAGATTGCATCTGGAAACACCGTATATTTT.

This chain links TRBV24-1 with TRBJ2-1; 9 bases align to TRBD1. CDR3 length equals 17 residues. The V and J ends lost 3 bases and 8 bases, in that order; junction bases with no gene match: 13. Per the germline V gene, CDR1 is KGHDR and CDR2 is SFDVKD. This chain's CDR3 is CATSDRIPGQGRHEQFF. The DNA for the CDR3 is TGTGCCACCAGTGATCGGATACCGGGACAGGGCCGCCATGAGCAGTTCTTC.

The chain links TRBV6-5 to TRBJ2-2; D is uncertain. The CDR3 extends over 14 amino acids. V was pared by 6 bases and J by 0 bases, with 8 bases between. The germline V gene has CDR1 MNHEY and CDR2 SVGAGI. The CDR3 DNA reads TGTGCCAGCAGGTTCAGTTCGAACACCGGGGAGCTGTTTTTT. It is translated as CASRFSSNTGELFF.

The V and J genes are TRBV5-1 and TRBJ2-7; the match to TRBD1 covers 7 bases. This CDR3 has 15 amino acids. The ends lost 1 base at V and 2 bases at J; junction bases unmatched: 6. Germline CDR1 SGHRS, CDR2 YFSETQ. The CDR3, as DNA: TGCGCCAGCAGCTTGAACGGACAGGCCCCCTACGAGCAGTACTTC. Its protein is CASSLNGQAPYEQYF.

This sequence joins TRBV7-9 and TRBJ1-3; 11 bases map to TRBD1. V shed 3 bases and J 4 bases; nucleotides not matched to a gene: 5. The length of the CDR3 is 16 residues. Germline V gene data show CDR1 as SEHNR and CDR2 as FQNEAQ (reference sequence). CDR3 amino acids: CASSFSGTGGGNTIYF. The CDR3 DNA reads as TGTGCCAGCAGCTTCAGTGGGACAGGGGGAGGAAACACCATATATTTT.